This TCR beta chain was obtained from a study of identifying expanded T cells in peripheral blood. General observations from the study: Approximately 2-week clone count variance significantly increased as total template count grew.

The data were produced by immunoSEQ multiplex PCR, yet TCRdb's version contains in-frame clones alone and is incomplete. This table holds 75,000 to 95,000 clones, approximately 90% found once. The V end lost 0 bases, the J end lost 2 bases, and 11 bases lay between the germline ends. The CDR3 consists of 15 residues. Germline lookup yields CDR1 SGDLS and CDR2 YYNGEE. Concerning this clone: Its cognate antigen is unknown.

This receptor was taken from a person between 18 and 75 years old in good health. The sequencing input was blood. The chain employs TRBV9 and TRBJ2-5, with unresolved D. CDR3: CASSVDPGDQETQYF. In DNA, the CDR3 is TGTGCCAGCAGCGTAGATCCAGGCGATCAAGAGACCCAGTACTTC.